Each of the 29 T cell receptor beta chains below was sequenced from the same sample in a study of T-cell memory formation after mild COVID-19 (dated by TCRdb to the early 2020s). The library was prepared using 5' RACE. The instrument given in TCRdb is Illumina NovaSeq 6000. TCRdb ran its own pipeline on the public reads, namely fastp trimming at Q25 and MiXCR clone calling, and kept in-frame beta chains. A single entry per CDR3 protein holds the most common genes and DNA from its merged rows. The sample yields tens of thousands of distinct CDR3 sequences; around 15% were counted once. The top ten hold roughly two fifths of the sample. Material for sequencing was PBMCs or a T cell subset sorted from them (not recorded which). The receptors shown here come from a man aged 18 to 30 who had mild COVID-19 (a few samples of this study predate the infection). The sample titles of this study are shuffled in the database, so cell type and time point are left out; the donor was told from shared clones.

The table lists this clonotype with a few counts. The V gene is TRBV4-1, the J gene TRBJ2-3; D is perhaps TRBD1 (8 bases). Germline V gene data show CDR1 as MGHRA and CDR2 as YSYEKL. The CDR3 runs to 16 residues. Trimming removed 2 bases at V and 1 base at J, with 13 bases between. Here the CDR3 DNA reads TGCGCCAGCAGCCAAACCACAGGGGGGGGCACAGATACGCAGTATTTT. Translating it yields CASSQTTGGGTDTQYF.

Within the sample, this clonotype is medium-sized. Here the CDR3 reads CASSYSLGRTDTQYF. DNA of the CDR3: TGTGCCAGCAGTTACTCGTTGGGCCGCACAGATACGCAGTATTTT. The chain combines TRBV6-5 with TRBJ2-3; D ambiguous. The CDR3 sequence is 15 residues long. V was trimmed by 0 bases and J by 1 base, leaving 8 bases between them. The germline CDR1 and CDR2 sequences are MNHEY and SVGAGI.

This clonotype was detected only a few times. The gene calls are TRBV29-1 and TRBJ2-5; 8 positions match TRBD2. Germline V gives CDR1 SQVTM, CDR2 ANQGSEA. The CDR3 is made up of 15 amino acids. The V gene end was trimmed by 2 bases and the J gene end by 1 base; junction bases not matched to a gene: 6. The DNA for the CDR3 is TGCAGCGTTGAACTGGCGGGGGGTTTCCAAGAGACCCAGTACTTC. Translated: CSVELAGGFQETQYF.

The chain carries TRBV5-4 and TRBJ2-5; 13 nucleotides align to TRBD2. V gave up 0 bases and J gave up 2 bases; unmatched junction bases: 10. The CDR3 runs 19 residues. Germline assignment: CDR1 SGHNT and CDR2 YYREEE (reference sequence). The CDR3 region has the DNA TGTGCCAGCAGCTTGGCCGAACTAGCGGGGGGGCCGGGGCAAGAGACCCAGTACTTC. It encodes CASSLAELAGGPGQETQYF. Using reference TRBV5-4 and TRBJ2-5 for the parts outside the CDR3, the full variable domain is ETGVTQSPTHLIKTRGQQVTLRCSSQSGHNTVSWYQQALGQGPQFIFQYYREEENGRGNFPPRFSGLQFPNYSSELNVNALELDDSALYLCASSLAELAGGPGQETQYFGPGTRLLVL.

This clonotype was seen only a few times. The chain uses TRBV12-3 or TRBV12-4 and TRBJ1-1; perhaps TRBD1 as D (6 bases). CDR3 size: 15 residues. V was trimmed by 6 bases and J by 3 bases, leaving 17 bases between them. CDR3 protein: CASSLVGGPDTEAFF. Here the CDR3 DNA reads TGTGCCAGCAGCCTTGTGGGGGGCCCCGACACTGAAGCTTTCTTT.

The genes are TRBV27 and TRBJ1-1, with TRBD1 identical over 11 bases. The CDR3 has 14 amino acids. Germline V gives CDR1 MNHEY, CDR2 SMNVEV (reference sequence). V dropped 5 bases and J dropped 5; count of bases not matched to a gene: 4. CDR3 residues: CASSGGQGVTEAFF. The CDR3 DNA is TGTGCCAGCAGTGGGGGACAGGGGGTAACTGAAGCTTTCTTT.

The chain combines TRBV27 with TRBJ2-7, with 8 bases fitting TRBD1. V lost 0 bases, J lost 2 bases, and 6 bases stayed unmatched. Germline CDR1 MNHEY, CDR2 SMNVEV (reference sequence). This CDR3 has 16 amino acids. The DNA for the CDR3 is TGTGCCAGCAGTTTATCAACCGGACAGGGCGCCTACGAGCAGTACTTC. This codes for CASSLSTGQGAYEQYF.

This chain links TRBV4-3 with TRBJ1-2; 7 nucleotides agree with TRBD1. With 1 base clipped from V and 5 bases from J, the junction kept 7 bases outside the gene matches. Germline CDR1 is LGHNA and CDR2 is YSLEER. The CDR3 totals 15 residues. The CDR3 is CASSQATGTAYGYTF. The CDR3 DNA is TGCGCCAGCAGCCAAGCAACCGGGACAGCTTATGGCTACACCTTC.

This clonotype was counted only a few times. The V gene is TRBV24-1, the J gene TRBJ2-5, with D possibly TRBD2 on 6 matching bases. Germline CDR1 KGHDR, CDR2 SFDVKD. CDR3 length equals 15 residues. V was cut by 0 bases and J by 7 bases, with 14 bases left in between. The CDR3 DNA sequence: TGTGCCACCAGTGATTTGAGTAGCGGTCTTATGACCCAGTACTTC. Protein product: CATSDLSSGLMTQYF.

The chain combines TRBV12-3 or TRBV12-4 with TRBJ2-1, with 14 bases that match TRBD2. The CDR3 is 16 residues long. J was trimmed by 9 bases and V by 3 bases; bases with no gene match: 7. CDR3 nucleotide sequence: TGTGCCAGCAGTTTTCCGACTAGCGGGGGGGCCAGTGAGCAGTTCTTC. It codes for CASSFPTSGGASEQFF.

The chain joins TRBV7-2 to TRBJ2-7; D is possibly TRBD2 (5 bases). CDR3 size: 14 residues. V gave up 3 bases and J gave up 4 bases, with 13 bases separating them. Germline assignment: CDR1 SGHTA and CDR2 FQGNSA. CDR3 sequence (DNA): TGTGCCAGCAGCTTCACTGGGTCGGGGTACGAGCAGTACTTC. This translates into CASSFTGSGYEQYF.

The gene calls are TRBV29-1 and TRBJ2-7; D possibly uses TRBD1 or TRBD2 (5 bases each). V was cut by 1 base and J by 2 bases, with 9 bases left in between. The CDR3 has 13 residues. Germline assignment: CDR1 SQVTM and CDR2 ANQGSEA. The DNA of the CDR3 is TGCAGCGTTGAAGGAGGGGTTCCCTACGAGCAGTACTTC. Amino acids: CSVEGGVPYEQYF.

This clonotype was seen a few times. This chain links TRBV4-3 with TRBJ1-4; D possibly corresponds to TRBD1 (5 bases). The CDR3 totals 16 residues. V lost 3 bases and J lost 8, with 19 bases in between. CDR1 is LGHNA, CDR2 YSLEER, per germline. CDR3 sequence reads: CASSQGMRTGDEKLFF. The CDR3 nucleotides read TGCGCCAGCAGCCAGGGTATGCGGACGGGGGACGAAAAACTGTTTTTT.

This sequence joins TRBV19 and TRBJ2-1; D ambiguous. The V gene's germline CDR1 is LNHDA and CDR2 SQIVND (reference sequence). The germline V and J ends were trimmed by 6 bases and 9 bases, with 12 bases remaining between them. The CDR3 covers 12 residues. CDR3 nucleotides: TGTGCCAGTAGCCTATTTCGTAGTGAGCAGTTCTTC. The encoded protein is CASSLFRSEQFF.

CDR3 loop: CASSLVQRGRETQYF. CDR3 sequence (DNA): TGTGCCAGCAGCTTAGTCCAGCGGGGCAGGGAGACCCAGTACTTC. The J gene is TRBJ2-5, the V gene TRBV7-9; 7 nucleotides agree with TRBD2. The V gene's germline CDR1 is SEHNR and CDR2 FQNEAQ (reference sequence). Unmatched junction bases numbered 7, after V lost 1 base and J lost 5 bases. This CDR3 spans 15 amino acids.

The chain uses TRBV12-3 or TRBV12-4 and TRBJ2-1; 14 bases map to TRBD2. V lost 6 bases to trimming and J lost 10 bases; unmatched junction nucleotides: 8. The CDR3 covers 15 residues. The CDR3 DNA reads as TGTGCCAGCAGCCCGACTAGCGGGGGGGCAGGAGAGCAGTTCTTC. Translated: CASSPTSGGAGEQFF.

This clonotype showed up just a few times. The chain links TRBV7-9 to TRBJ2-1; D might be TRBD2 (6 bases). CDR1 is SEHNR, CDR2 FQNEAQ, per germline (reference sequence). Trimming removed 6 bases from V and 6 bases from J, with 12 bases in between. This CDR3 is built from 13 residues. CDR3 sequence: CASRDGTLNEQFF. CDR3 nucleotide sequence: TGTGCCAGCAGAGACGGGACTCTCAATGAGCAGTTCTTC.

The CDR3 coding sequence is TGTGCCAGCAGTTTCTCGGGGGAGCAGTACGTC. Its protein is CASSFSGEQYV. The chain carries TRBV28 and TRBJ2-7; a weak D match, TRBD2 (5 bases). Germline CDR1 is MDHEN and CDR2 is SYDVKM. The germline V and J ends were trimmed by 3 bases and 7 bases, with 7 bases remaining between them. The CDR3 runs to 11 residues.

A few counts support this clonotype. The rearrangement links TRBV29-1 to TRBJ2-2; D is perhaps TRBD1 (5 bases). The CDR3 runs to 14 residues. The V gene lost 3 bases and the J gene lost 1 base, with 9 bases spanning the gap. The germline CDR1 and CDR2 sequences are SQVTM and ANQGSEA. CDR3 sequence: CSVEGLENTGELFF. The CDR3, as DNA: TGCAGCGTTGAGGGGCTAGAGAACACCGGGGAGCTGTTTTTT.

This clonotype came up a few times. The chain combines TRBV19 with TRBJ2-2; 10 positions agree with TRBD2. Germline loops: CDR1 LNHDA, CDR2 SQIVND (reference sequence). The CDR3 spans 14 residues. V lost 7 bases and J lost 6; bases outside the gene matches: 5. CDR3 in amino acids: CASTERGGSGELFF. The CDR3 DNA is TGTGCCAGTACGGAGCGGGGGGGCTCCGGGGAGCTGTTTTTT.

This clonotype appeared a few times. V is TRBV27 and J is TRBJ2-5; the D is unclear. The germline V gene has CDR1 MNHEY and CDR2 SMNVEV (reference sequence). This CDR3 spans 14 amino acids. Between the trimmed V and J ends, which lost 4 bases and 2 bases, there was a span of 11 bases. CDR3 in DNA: TGTGCCAGCAGTTCCCTCCACTATCAAGAGACCCAGTACTTC. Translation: CASSSLHYQETQYF.

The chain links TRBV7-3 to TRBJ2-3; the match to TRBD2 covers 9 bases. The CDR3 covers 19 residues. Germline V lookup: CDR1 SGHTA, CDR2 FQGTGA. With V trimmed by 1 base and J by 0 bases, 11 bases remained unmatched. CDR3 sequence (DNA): TGTGCCAGCAGCTTAATAGGCGGGGGGGCCCAAGAAAGCACAGATACGCAGTATTTT. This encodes CASSLIGGGAQESTDTQYF. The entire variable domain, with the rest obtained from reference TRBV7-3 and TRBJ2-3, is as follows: GAGVSQTPSNKVTEKGKYVELRCDPISGHTALYWYRQSLGQGPEFLIYFQGTGAADDSGLPNDRFFAVRPEGSVSTLKIQRTERGDSAVYLCASSLIGGGAQESTDTQYFGPGTRLTVL.

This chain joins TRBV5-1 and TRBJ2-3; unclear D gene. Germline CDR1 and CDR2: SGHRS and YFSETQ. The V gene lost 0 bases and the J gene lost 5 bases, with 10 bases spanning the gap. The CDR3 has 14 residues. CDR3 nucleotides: TGCGCCAGCAGCTTGGACCGGGTGGTAGATACGCAGTATTTT. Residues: CASSLDRVVDTQYF. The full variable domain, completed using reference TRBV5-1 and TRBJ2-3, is KAGVTQTPRYLIKTRGQQVTLSCSPISGHRSVSWYQQTPGQGLQFLFEYFSETQRNKGNFPGRFSGRQFSNSRSEMNVSTLELGDSALYLCASSLDRVVDTQYFGPGTRLTVL.

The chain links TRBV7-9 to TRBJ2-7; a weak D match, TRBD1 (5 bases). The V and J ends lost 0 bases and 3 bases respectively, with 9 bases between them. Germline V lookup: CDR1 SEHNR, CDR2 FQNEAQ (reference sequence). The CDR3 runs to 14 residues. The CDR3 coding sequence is TGTGCCAGCAGCTTAGCGGGGCCCCTCTACGAGCAGTACTTC. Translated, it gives CASSLAGPLYEQYF.

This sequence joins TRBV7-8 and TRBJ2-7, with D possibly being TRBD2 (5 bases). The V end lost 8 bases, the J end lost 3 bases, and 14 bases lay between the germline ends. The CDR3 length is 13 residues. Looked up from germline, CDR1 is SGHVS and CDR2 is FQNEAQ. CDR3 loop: CASGIGGGYEQYV. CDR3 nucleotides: TGTGCCAGCGGCATTGGTGGAGGCTACGAGCAGTACGTC.

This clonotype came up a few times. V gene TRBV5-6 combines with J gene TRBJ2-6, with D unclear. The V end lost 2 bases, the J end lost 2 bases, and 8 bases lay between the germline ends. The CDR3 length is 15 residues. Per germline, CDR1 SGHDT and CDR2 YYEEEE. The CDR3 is CASSFTTAGANVLTF. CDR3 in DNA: TGTGCCAGCAGCTTCACTACAGCTGGGGCCAACGTCCTGACTTTC.

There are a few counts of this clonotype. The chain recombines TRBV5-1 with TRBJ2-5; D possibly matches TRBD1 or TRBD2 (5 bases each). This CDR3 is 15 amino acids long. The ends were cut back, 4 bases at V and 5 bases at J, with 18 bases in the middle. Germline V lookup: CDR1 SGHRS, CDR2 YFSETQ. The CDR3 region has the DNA TGCGCCAGCAGCGGGGTCGGTGAGGGGTTGGAGACCCAGTACTTC. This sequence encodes CASSGVGEGLETQYF.

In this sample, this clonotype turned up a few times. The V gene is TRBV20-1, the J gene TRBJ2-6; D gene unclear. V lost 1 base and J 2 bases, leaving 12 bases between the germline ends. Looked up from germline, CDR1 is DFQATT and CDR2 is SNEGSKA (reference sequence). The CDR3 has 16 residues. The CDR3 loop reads CSARAWKIPGANVLTF. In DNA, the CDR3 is TGCAGTGCTAGAGCCTGGAAGATCCCTGGGGCCAACGTCCTGACTTTC.

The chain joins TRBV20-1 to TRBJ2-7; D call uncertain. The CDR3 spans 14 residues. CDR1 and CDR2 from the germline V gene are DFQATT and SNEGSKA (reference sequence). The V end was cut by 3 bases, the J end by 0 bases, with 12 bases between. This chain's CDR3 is CSARGSSSSYEQYV. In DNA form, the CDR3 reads TGCAGTGCTAGGGGGTCCTCGAGCTCCTACGAGCAGTACGTC.